The 28 T cell receptor beta chains listed next were all sequenced from one sample in a study of T cell responses to AZD1222 COVID-19 vaccine. Repertoires were generated with immunoSEQ multiplex PCR, while TCRdb's copy carries only in-frame clones and drops some. The sample includes around 260,000 clones, over 85% of them seen just once. The source was peripheral blood, collected on day 0 of AZD1222 vaccination. All receptors derive from an adult in good health.

The V and J genes are TRBV7-8 and TRBJ1-1; D gene unclear. The germline gives CDR1 SGHVS, CDR2 FQNEAQ. The CDR3 loop spans 14 amino acids. Trimming stripped 5 bases from V and 5 bases from J, with 15 bases between. CDR3 protein: CASSRKDYGTEAFF. The CDR3 DNA is TGTGCCAGCAGCAGGAAGGACTATGGGACTGAAGCTTTCTTT.

J is TRBJ1-4 and V is TRBV5-4; a possible D gene is TRBD1 (5 bases). Trimming removed 3 bases at V and 8 bases at J, with 14 bases between. CDR3 length equals 14 residues. Germline V gene lookup returns CDR1 SGHNT and CDR2 YYREEE (reference sequence). The DNA for the CDR3 is TGTGCCAGCAGCTCCACGGGGAGGGGAGAAAAACTGTTTTTT. It is translated as CASSSTGRGEKLFF.

The chain combines TRBV19 with TRBJ2-1; TRBD2 matches at 7 bases. Trimming took 4 bases from V and 7 from J; bases not matched to a gene: 7. Germline CDR1 is LNHDA and CDR2 is SQIVND (reference sequence). This CDR3 region has 14 residues. The CDR3 reads CASSNLGGPNEQFF. The CDR3 nucleotides read TGTGCCAGTAGTAATCTGGGAGGGCCAAATGAGCAGTTCTTC.

The chain uses TRBV27 and TRBJ1-2, with D tentatively TRBD1 (5 bases). V shed 6 bases and J shed 0 bases, with 17 bases lying between them. CDR3 length: 16 residues. Germline assignment: CDR1 MNHEY and CDR2 SMNVEV (reference sequence). This CDR3 reads CASRPLTVIANYGYTF. DNA for the CDR3: TGTGCCAGCAGGCCCCTGACAGTTATCGCTAACTATGGCTACACCTTC.

The chain is built from TRBV19 and TRBJ1-4, with D perhaps TRBD1 (5 bases). CDR1 is LNHDA, CDR2 SQIVND, per germline (reference sequence). V was cut by 6 bases and J by 7 bases, with 21 bases left in between. The CDR3 consists of 16 residues. CDR3 coding DNA: TGTGCCAGTAGCCCAAGATCTACCACAGGCAGTGAAAAACTGTTTTTT. As protein: CASSPRSTTGSEKLFF.

The chain joins TRBV5-6 to TRBJ2-1; weak D call: TRBD1 (5 bases). The CDR3 length is 14 residues. Germline lookup yields CDR1 SGHDT and CDR2 YYEEEE. Trimming removed 3 bases at V and 7 bases at J, with 14 bases between. This chain's CDR3 is CASSSRQGWNEQFF. In DNA, the CDR3 is TGTGCCAGCAGCTCCCGGCAGGGTTGGAATGAGCAGTTCTTC.

V usage is TRBV19 and J usage is TRBJ1-1, with D perhaps TRBD1 (6 bases). V lost 7 bases and J 1 base, leaving 16 bases between the germline ends. Germline CDR1 reads LNHDA; CDR2 reads SQIVND (reference sequence). CDR3 length: 15 amino acids. The CDR3 DNA is TGTGCCAGTACCGCACCGGGACAAACGAACACTGAAGCTTTCTTT. It specifies CASTAPGQTNTEAFF.

This clone was recorded only once. J is TRBJ2-5 and V is TRBV5-5; D is undetermined. V was clipped by 0 bases and J by 1 base, with 7 bases between them. Germline assignment: CDR1 SGHKS and CDR2 YYEKEE (reference sequence). This CDR3 comprises 14 residues. As DNA, the CDR3 is TGTGCCAGCAGCTTGGGGGTAGCCCAAGAGACCCAGTACTTC. Residues: CASSLGVAQETQYF.

This chain uses TRBV27 with TRBJ1-5; no firm D call. Trimming shortened V by 0 bases and J by 0 bases, and 6 bases separated the two germline ends. This CDR3 has 15 amino acids. Germline V gene data show CDR1 as MNHEY and CDR2 as SMNVEV (reference sequence). The chain's CDR3 is CASSLSGYSNQPQHF. The CDR3 bases are TGTGCCAGCAGTTTATCCGGGTATAGCAATCAGCCCCAGCATTTT.

The CDR3 protein is CASSEEYNSPLHF. As DNA, the CDR3 is TGTGCCAGTAGTGAGGAGTATAATTCACCCCTCCACTTT. J is TRBJ1-6 and V is TRBV19; D is uncertain. The CDR3 is made up of 13 amino acids. With 5 bases removed from V and 4 bases from J, the gap between germline ends came to 6 bases. The V gene's germline CDR1 is LNHDA and CDR2 SQIVND (reference sequence). The complete variable domain, with remaining parts taken from reference TRBV19 and TRBJ1-6, reads DGGITQSPKYLFRKEGQNVTLSCEQNLNHDAMYWYRQDPGQGLRLIYYSQIVNDFQKGDIAEGYSVSREKKESFPLTVTSAQKNPTAFYLCASSEEYNSPLHFGNGTRLTVT.

This clone was counted once. The J gene is TRBJ1-5, the V gene TRBV28; D gene uncertain. Germline lookup yields CDR1 MDHEN and CDR2 SYDVKM. This CDR3 region has 16 residues. V was cut by 5 bases and J by 2 bases, with 16 bases left in between. This CDR3 reads CASSIMSNIGNQPQHF. CDR3 DNA: TGTGCCAGCAGTATCATGTCCAATATAGGCAATCAGCCCCAGCATTTT.

V gene TRBV2 combines with J gene TRBJ2-3, with 8 bases identical to TRBD2. Per the germline V gene, CDR1 is SNHLY and CDR2 is FYNNEI. With V trimmed by 4 bases and J by 2 bases, 5 bases remained unmatched. This CDR3 region has 15 residues. The CDR3, as DNA: TGTGCCAGCAGTGTTCAGCGGGGGATCACAGATACGCAGTATTTT. Its protein product is CASSVQRGITDTQYF. Looking up the rest from reference TRBV2 and TRBJ2-3 gives the full variable domain: EPEVTQTPSHQVTQMGQEVILRCVPISNHLYFYWYRQILGQKVEFLVSFYNNEISEKSEIFDDQFSVERPDGSNFTLKIRSTKLEDSAMYFCASSVQRGITDTQYFGPGTRLTVL.

The chain carries TRBV29-1 and TRBJ2-7; D perhaps matches TRBD1 (5 bases). Trimming cost V 5 bases and J 3 bases, with 17 bases left between them. Germline CDR1 reads SQVTM; CDR2 reads ANQGSEA. This CDR3 comprises 14 residues. CDR3 region: CSVSIARQSYEQYF. The CDR3 region has the DNA TGCAGCGTTAGTATTGCGAGACAGAGCTACGAGCAGTACTTC.

The rearrangement joins TRBV5-4 to TRBJ2-1, with TRBD2 matching 11 bases. With 5 bases clipped from V and 6 bases from J, the junction kept 10 bases outside the gene matches. Germline assignment: CDR1 SGHNT and CDR2 YYREEE (reference sequence). CDR3 length equals 16 residues. CDR3 sequence: CASRPSTSGGGNEQFF. The CDR3 DNA follows: TGTGCCAGCAGGCCTTCAACTAGCGGGGGAGGCAATGAGCAGTTCTTC.

This chain joins TRBV28 and TRBJ2-2, with 10 bases identical to TRBD2. V gave up 1 base and J gave up 7 bases; unmatched junction bases: 12. Germline loops: CDR1 MDHEN, CDR2 SYDVKM. CDR3 length: 18 residues. For the CDR3, the DNA is TGTGCCAGCAGTTTATTCGGACTAGCGGCCCTCGGTGGCGGGGAGCTGTTTTTT. Translated: CASSLFGLAALGGGELFF.

The gene calls are TRBV3-1 (or the pseudogene TRBV3-2) and TRBJ1-2; 10 bases agree with TRBD1. This CDR3 has 13 amino acids. Trimming removed 1 base from V and 8 bases from J; junction bases left unmatched: 1. Per the germline V gene, CDR1 is LGHDT and CDR2 is YNNKEL (reference sequence). CDR3 DNA: TGTGCCAGCAGCCAAGGGACAGGGGGAGGCTACACCTTC. This sequence encodes CASSQGTGGGYTF.

This clone was detected a few times. V usage is TRBV5-1 and J usage is TRBJ1-1, with D unclear. Trimming left V 1 base short and J 0 bases short, with 10 bases between. This CDR3 is built from 15 residues. Germline CDR1 reads SGHRS; CDR2 reads YFSETQ. The CDR3 DNA sequence: TGCGCCAGCAGCTTGAGTACACCTATGAACACTGAAGCTTTCTTT. This codes for CASSLSTPMNTEAFF.

V usage is TRBV19 and J usage is TRBJ2-5, with TRBD2 identical over 12 bases. Germline assignment: CDR1 LNHDA and CDR2 SQIVND (reference sequence). Trimming cost V 5 bases and J 3 bases; bases outside gene matches: 13. The CDR3 spans 18 residues. In DNA form, the CDR3 reads TGTGCCAGTAGTTCCGGGACTAGCGGGCCCCTCATCGAAGAGACCCAGTACTTC. It yields the protein CASSSGTSGPLIEETQYF.

The chain is built from TRBV11-3 and TRBJ2-3; 7 bases line up with TRBD2. The CDR3 has 14 amino acids. From germline, CDR1 is SGHNT and CDR2 YENEEA. V trimming: 3 bases; J trimming: 5 bases; junction bases outside the gene matches: 5. This chain's CDR3 is CASSFGGSGDTQYF. CDR3 bases: TGTGCCAGCAGCTTTGGCGGGAGTGGAGATACGCAGTATTTT.

The chain employs TRBV4-1 and TRBJ2-2, with 12 bases matching TRBD2. The CDR3 length is 16 residues. V trimming: 3 bases; J trimming: 9 bases; junction bases outside the gene matches: 8. CDR1 is MGHRA and CDR2 is YSYEKL in the germline V gene. The CDR3 DNA follows: TGCGCCAGCAGCCAGCGACTAGCGGGAGATTCCAGGGAGCTGTTTTTT. Encoded protein: CASSQRLAGDSRELFF.

This clone has just one count. This chain links TRBV14 with TRBJ2-1, with D possibly TRBD2 on 5 matching bases. This CDR3 is built from 17 residues. Trimming took off 1 base at V and 4 bases at J, with 17 bases between the two ends. Germline V CDR1 and CDR2: SGHDN, FVKESK. CDR3 nucleotides: TGTGCCAGCAGCCAAGTCTCGGTAGCGAATCTATACAATGAGCAGTTCTTC. Translating gives CASSQVSVANLYNEQFF.

Notes on this clone: Other DNA sequences from this sample encode an identical CDR3 as well. This sequence joins TRBV6-5 and TRBJ1-2; unclear D gene. Germline CDR1 and CDR2: MNHEY and SVGAGI. This CDR3 has 14 residues. Trimming pared 0 bases from V and 1 base from J, leaving 6 bases between. In DNA, the CDR3 is TGTGCCAGCAGTTACTCAGGAATTAACTATGGCTACACCTTC. This gives the protein CASSYSGINYGYTF.

The chain links TRBV28 to TRBJ2-3, with 11 bases aligning to TRBD2. The CDR3 runs 16 residues. V trimming: 6 bases; J trimming: 5 bases; junction bases outside the gene matches: 10. CDR1 is MDHEN and CDR2 is SYDVKM in the germline V gene. The CDR3 bases are TGTGCCAGCAGACCTCTCATAGCGGGGGGGCGAGATACGCAGTATTTT. Translating it yields CASRPLIAGGRDTQYF.

The chain recombines TRBV23-1 with TRBJ1-1; possible D gene TRBD1, 6 bases. TRBV23-1 is given ORF status, its function remaining uncertain. The CDR3 consists of 24 residues. The V and J ends lost 3 bases and 0 bases respectively, with 38 bases between them. In DNA, the CDR3 is TGCGCCAGCAGTCATCGTGTGATTAGAGGGGGGTGCATAAGGAAGGTAGGCATGAACACTGAAGCTTTCTTT. Its protein is CASSHRVIRGGCIRKVGMNTEAFF.

The chain links TRBV28 to TRBJ2-1; tentatively, D is TRBD2 (6 bases). This CDR3 has 11 amino acids. Deletions cut 5 bases from V and 15 bases from J, with 14 bases between. Germline CDR1 is MDHEN and CDR2 is SYDVKM. CDR3 DNA sequence: TGTGCCAGCAGTCCGGACTATCAGGTGTTCTTC. Translating gives CASSPDYQVFF.

V is TRBV30 and J is TRBJ2-1, with D possibly TRBD1 on 7 matching bases. The germline gives CDR1 GTSNPN, CDR2 SVGIG (reference sequence). This CDR3 is 14 amino acids long. With 0 bases removed from V and 7 bases from J, the gap between germline ends came to 13 bases. CDR3 bases: TGTGCCTGGAGTGTGGGAGGACAGGAGAATGAGCAGTTCTTC. Translation: CAWSVGGQENEQFF.

The rearrangement links TRBV28 to TRBJ1-5; TRBD1 might be the D (6 bases). Trimming left V 2 bases short and J 0 bases short, with 17 bases between. This CDR3 is 18 amino acids long. CDR1 MDHEN and CDR2 SYDVKM come from the germline V gene. In DNA, the CDR3 is TGTGCCAGCAGTTTAGTCGGCAGGGGCCATAATAGCAATCAGCCCCAGCATTTT. Amino acids: CASSLVGRGHNSNQPQHF.

The chain carries TRBV28 and TRBJ2-1, with TRBD2 identical over 9 bases. Germline loops: CDR1 MDHEN, CDR2 SYDVKM. Unmatched junction bases numbered 5, after V lost 3 bases and J lost 8 bases. The CDR3 length is 14 residues. CDR3 bases: TGTGCCAGCAGTTTGGCTAGCGGGATTGATGAGCAGTTCTTC. It codes for CASSLASGIDEQFF.